These 32 T cell receptor beta chains came from one sample sequenced in a study of technical replicates of blood from a handful of donors. TCRdb's table, derived via immunoSEQ multiplex PCR, lists solely in-frame clones and lacks some. Among roughly 85,000 clones listed, approximately 95% were seen once. The material sequenced was T cells isolated from PBMCs. All receptors come from a human donor in good health.

The chain is built from TRBV9 and TRBJ1-1, with D tentatively TRBD1 (6 bases). V lost 4 bases and J lost 5, with 18 bases in between. The CDR3 spans 15 residues. Germline V gene data show CDR1 as SGDLS and CDR2 as YYNGEE. CDR3 region: CASSPGGAAKTEAFF. DNA for the CDR3: TGTGCCAGCAGCCCCGGGGGGGCAGCGAAAACTGAAGCTTTCTTT.

This clone was observed a single time. This rearrangement joins TRBV6-5 to TRBJ2-5; TRBD2 agrees at 11 bases. CDR1 and CDR2 (germline): MNHEY, SVGAGI. The length of the CDR3 is 16 residues. Germline trimming cut 4 bases from V and 5 bases from J; bases unmatched to any gene: 9. The CDR3 loop is CASSSSLAGVGETQYF. CDR3 sequence (DNA): TGTGCCAGCAGTTCCTCACTAGCGGGGGTGGGGGAGACCCAGTACTTC.

The rearrangement links TRBV28 to TRBJ2-7, with a possible D match to TRBD1 (5 bases). Per the germline V gene, CDR1 is MDHEN and CDR2 is SYDVKM. This CDR3 has 18 amino acids. V lost 5 bases and J 2 bases, leaving 25 bases between the germline ends. The CDR3: CASSPYPLRTPRAYEQYF. DNA of the CDR3: TGTGCCAGCAGTCCATATCCCCTTCGGACACCCAGGGCCTACGAGCAGTACTTC.

In this sample, this clone turned up once. The V and J genes are TRBV15 and TRBJ2-7; TRBD2 matches at 10 bases. After removal of 2 bases from V and 0 bases from J, the junction contained 7 bases not matched to a gene. This CDR3 spans 17 amino acids. Germline assignment: CDR1 LNHNV and CDR2 YYDKDF (reference sequence). Here the CDR3 reads CATSRPTSGVSSYEQYF. CDR3 in DNA: TGTGCCACCAGCAGACCCACTAGCGGGGTGAGCTCCTACGAGCAGTACTTC.

The chain recombines TRBV2 with TRBJ1-5, with a possible D match to TRBD1 (5 bases). V was pared by 6 bases and J by 3 bases, with 15 bases between. Germline CDR1 and CDR2: SNHLY and FYNNEI. The CDR3 is made up of 15 amino acids. As DNA, the CDR3 is TGTGCCAGCAGAGGGGCCCCTATAGCCAATCAGCCCCAGCATTTT. Protein sequence: CASRGAPIANQPQHF.

The gene calls are TRBV5-6 and TRBJ2-3; TRBD2 agrees at 14 bases. Germline V lookup: CDR1 SGHDT, CDR2 YYEEEE. The length of the CDR3 is 16 residues. V was clipped by 3 bases and J by 6 bases; unmatched bases: 6. The CDR3 sequence is CASSSGLAGGWDTQYF. The CDR3 DNA is TGTGCCAGCAGCTCCGGACTAGCGGGGGGTTGGGATACGCAGTATTTT. Based on the CDR3 plus reference TRBV5-6 and TRBJ2-3, the full variable domain is DAGVTQSPTHLIKTRGQQVTLRCSPKSGHDTVSWYQQALGQGPQFIFQYYEEEERQRGNFPDRFSGHQFPNYSSELNVNALLLGDSALYLCASSSGLAGGWDTQYFGPGTRLTVL.

This chain uses TRBV7-8 with TRBJ1-5; D ambiguous. The length of the CDR3 is 17 residues. V shed 2 bases and J shed 2 bases, with 16 bases lying between them. Germline lookup yields CDR1 SGHVS and CDR2 FQNEAQ. The CDR3 sequence: CASSLTISGSGNQPQHF. For the CDR3, the DNA is TGTGCCAGCAGCTTAACGATTTCGGGGTCGGGCAATCAGCCCCAGCATTTT.

The gene calls are TRBV4-1 and TRBJ1-1; D may be TRBD1 (6 bases). The length of the CDR3 is 14 residues. V was shortened by 2 bases and J by 6 bases, with 13 bases between the two germline ends. CDR1 MGHRA and CDR2 YSYEKL come from the germline V gene. CDR3 bases: TGCGCCAGCAGCCAATTGGCTGGGGGCCCTGAAGCTTTCTTT. It specifies CASSQLAGGPEAFF.

The chain is built from TRBV27 and TRBJ2-5; 8 bases are a match to TRBD2. The CDR3 runs to 14 residues. V shed 9 bases, J shed 7 bases, and the junction held 13 bases outside the gene matches. In germline, CDR1 is MNHEY, CDR2 SMNVEV (reference sequence). In DNA, the CDR3 is TGTGCCAGTGGTTCGGGAGGGCCTCAGGTGACCCAGTACTTC. Protein sequence: CASGSGGPQVTQYF.

This chain connects TRBV9 to TRBJ2-5; a weak D match, TRBD2 (6 bases). CDR3 length: 13 amino acids. Trimming removed 4 bases at V and 1 base at J, with 8 bases between. From germline, CDR1 is SGDLS and CDR2 YYNGEE. CDR3 coding DNA: TGTGCCAGCAGCCTCGGGAGCCAAGAGACCCAGTACTTC. It codes for CASSLGSQETQYF.

The V gene is TRBV7-9, the J gene TRBJ1-2, with 7 nucleotides matching TRBD1. This CDR3 spans 14 amino acids. The V gene's germline CDR1 is SEHNR and CDR2 FQNEAQ (reference sequence). V dropped 3 bases and J dropped 4; count of bases not matched to a gene: 5. The CDR3 region has the DNA TGTGCCAGCAGCTTCGGGGGACAGTTCTATGGCTACACCTTC. Translating gives CASSFGGQFYGYTF.

This clone was counted between two and nine times. The chain carries TRBV6-6 and TRBJ2-1, with 11 nucleotides matching TRBD1. The CDR3 spans 15 residues. CDR1 and CDR2 from the germline V gene are MNHNY and SVGAGI (reference sequence). J was trimmed by 7 bases and V by 4 bases; bases with no gene match: 6. The CDR3 spells CASSSPGQGENEQFF. CDR3 nucleotides: TGTGCCAGCAGTTCCCCGGGACAGGGGGAAAATGAGCAGTTCTTC.

V and J are TRBV4-1 and TRBJ2-7, with 8 nucleotides matching TRBD2. The germline V gene has CDR1 MGHRA and CDR2 YSYEKL. The trim removed 0 bases at V and 4 bases at J, leaving 8 bases unmatched. This CDR3 has 16 amino acids. CDR3: CASSQDVRGDFYEQYF. The CDR3 nucleotides read TGCGCCAGCAGCCAAGATGTGCGGGGGGATTTTTACGAGCAGTACTTC.

The chain employs TRBV4-2 and TRBJ2-3; 7 bases are a match to TRBD2. J was trimmed by 2 bases and V by 0 bases; bases with no gene match: 5. The germline V gene encodes CDR1 LGHNA and CDR2 YNFKEQ. This CDR3 region has 16 residues. The CDR3, as DNA: TGTGCCAGCAGCCAAGATTGGGGGGACTACACAGATACGCAGTATTTT. Protein sequence: CASSQDWGDYTDTQYF.

The chain employs TRBV6-5 and TRBJ2-7, with 12 bases matching TRBD1. J was trimmed by 6 bases and V by 0 bases; bases with no gene match: 3. Germline-derived CDR1 and CDR2 are MNHEY and SVGAGI. The CDR3 has 15 amino acids. CDR3 region: CASSYSGTGGVEQYF. CDR3 bases: TGTGCCAGCAGTTACTCGGGGACAGGGGGCGTCGAGCAGTACTTC.

The rearrangement joins TRBV5-6 to TRBJ1-3; D remains unclear. The CDR3 runs to 17 residues. V was trimmed by 2 bases and J by 4 bases, leaving 19 bases between them. Germline loops: CDR1 SGHDT, CDR2 YYEEEE. The CDR3: CASSFHTTDTSGNTIYF. CDR3 sequence (DNA): TGTGCCAGCAGCTTCCATACCACTGACACTTCAGGAAACACCATATATTTT. Full variable domain (missing parts from reference TRBV5-6 and TRBJ1-3): DAGVTQSPTHLIKTRGQQVTLRCSPKSGHDTVSWYQQALGQGPQFIFQYYEEEERQRGNFPDRFSGHQFPNYSSELNVNALLLGDSALYLCASSFHTTDTSGNTIYFGEGSWLTVV.

The CDR3 here is CASSHAQWTTGYDEQFF. Written as DNA, the CDR3 is TGCGCCAGCAGCCACGCGCAGTGGACGACAGGGTACGATGAGCAGTTCTTC. The chain links TRBV5-1 to TRBJ2-1, with 7 positions matching TRBD1. This CDR3 has 17 residues. Germline V lookup: CDR1 SGHRS, CDR2 YFSETQ. V was pared by 4 bases and J by 8 bases, with 18 bases of the junction left unmatched.

This rearrangement joins TRBV27 to TRBJ2-7, with 9 nucleotides matching TRBD1. Germline loops: CDR1 MNHEY, CDR2 SMNVEV (reference sequence). The CDR3 is made up of 16 amino acids. V shed 5 bases, J shed 2 bases, and the junction held 10 bases outside the gene matches. CDR3 sequence (DNA): TGTGCCAGCAGTATAACCACACAGGGGGCGGCCTACGAGCAGTACTTC. This encodes CASSITTQGAAYEQYF.

The V and J genes are TRBV5-1 and TRBJ2-1; D is undetermined. The germline V gene has CDR1 SGHRS and CDR2 YFSETQ. The CDR3 totals 13 residues. Trimming took 2 bases from V and 5 from J, leaving 8 bases between them. CDR3 bases: TGCGCCAGCAGCTTTGGGCAGAACAATGAGCAGTTCTTC. It yields the protein CASSFGQNNEQFF.

This chain uses TRBV6-5 with TRBJ1-2, with a possible D match to TRBD1 (6 bases). CDR3 size: 15 residues. Germline values: CDR1 MNHEY, CDR2 SVGAGI. With 7 bases removed from V and 0 bases from J, the gap between germline ends came to 15 bases. CDR3: CASTQGQLANYGYTF. The CDR3 DNA sequence: TGTGCCAGCACCCAGGGACAACTAGCTAACTATGGCTACACCTTC.

V and J are TRBV27 and TRBJ2-4; D might be TRBD2 (6 bases). This CDR3 is built from 13 residues. Trimming removed 5 bases at V and 9 bases at J, with 14 bases between. From germline, CDR1 is MNHEY and CDR2 SMNVEV (reference sequence). The CDR3 here is CASSPAGLGIQYF. Written as DNA, the CDR3 is TGTGCCAGCAGTCCCGCGGGACTCGGCATTCAGTACTTC.

This chain connects TRBV19 to TRBJ2-1, with 8 bases that match TRBD2. Per the germline V gene, CDR1 is LNHDA and CDR2 is SQIVND (reference sequence). The CDR3 is 16 residues long. Germline trimming cut 6 bases from V and 7 bases from J; bases unmatched to any gene: 14. CDR3 coding DNA: TGTGCCAGTAGCGTCATAGCGGGAAAGGCGGGTAATGAGCAGTTCTTC. Its protein product is CASSVIAGKAGNEQFF.

The J gene is TRBJ1-2, the V gene TRBV19, with TRBD1 as a possible D gene (6 bases). Germline V gene lookup returns CDR1 LNHDA and CDR2 SQIVND (reference sequence). The length of the CDR3 is 16 residues. The ends were cut back, 3 bases at V and 4 bases at J, with 18 bases in the middle. The CDR3 DNA follows: TGTGCCAGTAGTATCGCGGTTTCTTGGACAGCCTATGGCTACACCTTC. This translates into CASSIAVSWTAYGYTF.

V and J are TRBV5-4 and TRBJ2-1, with 11 bases aligning to TRBD2. The germline V gene has CDR1 SGHNT and CDR2 YYREEE (reference sequence). This CDR3 is 14 amino acids long. V was pared by 2 bases and J by 7 bases, with 2 bases of the junction left unmatched. CDR3 in amino acids: CASSLLAGENEQFF. CDR3 bases: TGTGCCAGCAGCTTACTAGCGGGGGAGAATGAGCAGTTCTTC.

The V gene is TRBV5-6, the J gene TRBJ2-6, with D hard to call. Germline values: CDR1 SGHDT, CDR2 YYEEEE. The V end was cut by 8 bases, the J end by 0 bases, with 18 bases between. The CDR3 loop spans 17 amino acids. As DNA, the CDR3 is TGTGCCAGTATACAGTGGGCCTTGAGCTCTGGGGCCAACGTCCTGACTTTC. Encoded protein: CASIQWALSSGANVLTF.

The chain joins TRBV7-9 to TRBJ1-1; TRBD1 might be the D (5 bases). The germline CDR1 and CDR2 sequences are SEHNR and FQNEAQ (reference sequence). Trimming stripped 1 base from V and 7 bases from J, with 10 bases between. This CDR3 region has 13 residues. CDR3 nucleotide sequence: TGTGCCAGCAGCTTAGGGCAGGGCAGTGAAGCTTTCTTT. Protein product: CASSLGQGSEAFF.

V and J are TRBV6-6 and TRBJ2-3, with D tentatively TRBD1 (5 bases). This CDR3 spans 13 amino acids. Between the trimmed V and J ends, which lost 2 bases and 3 bases, there was a span of 6 bases. From germline, CDR1 is MNHNY and CDR2 SVGAGI (reference sequence). CDR3 nucleotide sequence: TGTGCCAGCAGTTACAAGGGGACAGATACGCAGTATTTT. As protein: CASSYKGTDTQYF.

The rearrangement links TRBV4-2 to TRBJ2-7, with 7 bases fitting TRBD1. This CDR3 is built from 15 residues. The V gene's germline CDR1 is LGHNA and CDR2 YNFKEQ. Germline trimming cut 0 bases from V and 3 bases from J; bases unmatched to any gene: 5. Written as DNA, the CDR3 is TGTGCCAGCAGCCAAGAAGGGGACAGATTCTACGAGCAGTACTTC. It yields the protein CASSQEGDRFYEQYF.

The chain is built from TRBV6-1 and TRBJ2-5; maybe TRBD1 (5 bases). Germline CDR1 and CDR2: MNHNS and SASEGT. V lost 3 bases and J 7 bases, leaving 18 bases between the germline ends. The CDR3 is 15 amino acids. The CDR3 is CASSDLSQVTGTQYF. For the CDR3, the DNA is TGTGCCAGCAGTGACCTTTCACAGGTCACCGGGACCCAGTACTTC.

The rearrangement joins TRBV7-9 to TRBJ2-3; TRBD2 matches 9 bases. V was pared by 1 base and J by 1 base, with 12 bases of the junction left unmatched. The CDR3 extends over 19 amino acids. CDR1 and CDR2 (germline): SEHNR, FQNEAQ (reference sequence). In nucleotides, the CDR3 is TGTGCCAGCAGCTTAGGTCGGGTTAGCGGGAGACCGGGCACAGATACGCAGTATTTT. Translating gives CASSLGRVSGRPGTDTQYF.

The chain links TRBV5-1 to TRBJ2-3; 7 nucleotides agree with TRBD2. J gave up 2 bases and V 5 bases, and 5 bases lay outside the gene matches. The germline gives CDR1 SGHRS, CDR2 YFSETQ. The CDR3 spans 14 residues. The CDR3 DNA sequence: TGCGCCAGCAGGTCGCGGGGGTACACAGATACGCAGTATTTT. Translated: CASRSRGYTDTQYF.

The chain employs TRBV28 and TRBJ2-7; D gene unclear. This CDR3 is 13 amino acids long. Germline V CDR1 and CDR2: MDHEN, SYDVKM. With 1 base removed from V and 3 bases from J, the gap between germline ends came to 7 bases. CDR3 amino acids: CASSLLSSYEQYF. The CDR3 DNA reads as TGTGCCAGCAGTTTATTATCCAGCTACGAGCAGTACTTC.